A selection of T cell receptor beta chains follows, all from one sample in a study of cytomegalovirus exposure and HLA in healthy donors. Repertoires were generated with immunoSEQ multiplex PCR, while TCRdb's copy carries only in-frame clones and drops some. The sample shows under 200,000 clones, around 85% of them seen only once. Sequencing was done on a sample of PBMCs. The source of these receptors is a woman aged 25 to 39 in good health and CMV-seronegative. The CDR3 runs from the conserved cysteine through the conserved F or W. The order of the fields is D gene, V gene, clone size, J gene, CDR3 DNA, CDR3 protein. The D gene is left open where the match is weak. Clone sizes are given selectively: once, few, many, or a class where the clone is expanded.

D: -
V: TRBV5-4
size: -
J: TRBJ2-3
DNA: TGTGCCAGCAGCTTGTCGAGGTTCAGCACAGATACGCAGTATTTT
CDR3: CASSLSRFSTDTQYF

D: -
V: TRBV7-3
size: -
J: TRBJ1-1
DNA: TGTGCCAGCAGCTTAGGGTTCGGCACTGAAGCTTTCTTT
CDR3: CASSLGFGTEAFF

D: -
V: TRBV30
size: few
J: TRBJ2-7
DNA: TGTGCCTGGAGTGGACCGACCCGAGGCGAGCAGTACTTC
CDR3: CAWSGPTRGEQYF

D: -
V: TRBV19
size: -
J: TRBJ1-3
DNA: TGTGCCAGTAGTCCGCGGAGGAGAGAATCTGGAAACACCATATATTTT
CDR3: CASSPRRRESGNTIYF

D: TRBD1
V: TRBV19
size: -
J: TRBJ2-1
DNA: TGTGCCACTGGACAGGGGGCGGTTTATGATGAGCAGTTCTTC
CDR3: CATGQGAVYDEQFF

D: -
V: TRBV7-8
size: -
J: TRBJ1-5
DNA: TGTGCCAGCAGCTTAGCTGAGAATCAGCCCCAGCATTTT
CDR3: CASSLAENQPQHF

D: -
V: TRBV5-4
size: -
J: TRBJ1-2
DNA: TGTGCCAGCAGCTTTCCCCTCAGGGATAATGGCTACACCTTC
CDR3: CASSFPLRDNGYTF

D: -
V: TRBV11-1
size: once
J: TRBJ2-1
DNA: TGTGCCAGCAGCAGAGCCCGATACAATGAGCAGTTCTTC
CDR3: CASSRARYNEQFF

D: TRBD1
V: TRBV5-1
size: -
J: TRBJ1-4
DNA: TGCGCCAGCAGCTTGGAATGGGACAGGACATCGAATGAAAAACTGTTTTTT
CDR3: CASSLEWDRTSNEKLFF

D: -
V: TRBV7-8
size: -
J: TRBJ2-1
DNA: TGTGCCAGCAGCTTAGGCAGGGACAATGAGCAGTTCTTC
CDR3: CASSLGRDNEQFF

D: TRBD1
V: TRBV2
size: -
J: TRBJ1-1
DNA: TGTGCCGTCGGACGGGACAGGGCCCTGCCTGAAGCTTTCTTT
CDR3: CAVGRDRALPEAFF

D: TRBD1
V: TRBV6-5
size: -
J: TRBJ1-1
DNA: TGTGCCACCAAGGGGGCCCTTGAAGCTTTCTTT
CDR3: CATKGALEAFF

D: TRBD2
V: TRBV5-1
size: -
J: TRBJ2-4
DNA: TGCGCCAGCAGCGCGGGACTAGCGCAAGCCAAAAACATTCAGTACTTC
CDR3: CASSAGLAQAKNIQYF

D: -
V: TRBV11-2
size: -
J: TRBJ2-7
DNA: TGTGCCAGCAGTACCCGCGGGGGCCGATACGAGCAGTACTTC
CDR3: CASSTRGGRYEQYF

D: -
V: TRBV27
size: -
J: TRBJ1-2
DNA: TGTGCCAGCAGTCAGGGGCGGGAGTTAGCTAACTATGGCTACACCTTC
CDR3: CASSQGRELANYGYTF

D: TRBD1
V: TRBV29-1
size: -
J: TRBJ1-2
DNA: TGCAGCGTCGACAGGGGGTTGCTCTATGGCTACACCTTC
CDR3: CSVDRGLLYGYTF

D: -
V: TRBV7-9
size: -
J: TRBJ2-5
DNA: TGTGCCAGCAGCTTACTAGGGGCCGCCGGGATGGCCCAGTACTTC
CDR3: CASSLLGAAGMAQYF

D: -
V: TRBV9
size: -
J: TRBJ1-1
DNA: TGTGCCAGCAGCGCTCAGAGTTCTCGCGAAGCTTTCTTT
CDR3: CASSAQSSREAFF

D: -
V: TRBV4-3
size: -
J: TRBJ1-1
DNA: TGCGCCAGCAGCCAAGATGTCGGAAGCACTGAAGCTTTCTTT
CDR3: CASSQDVGSTEAFF

D: TRBD1
V: TRBV28
size: -
J: TRBJ2-1
DNA: TGTGCCAGCAGCCGGGACAGGGGGGCCTACAATGAGCAGTTCTTC
CDR3: CASSRDRGAYNEQFF

D: -
V: TRBV7-3
size: -
J: TRBJ1-5
DNA: TGTGCCAGCAGCCCCCATACAGGGATTAGCAATCAGCCCCAGCATTTT
CDR3: CASSPHTGISNQPQHF

D: TRBD2
V: TRBV2
size: -
J: TRBJ2-3
DNA: TGTGCCAGCAGAAAAGGACTAGCGGGAGGGCCTCTCACAGATACGCAGTATTTT
CDR3: CASRKGLAGGPLTDTQYF

D: -
V: TRBV4-3
size: -
J: TRBJ1-5
DNA: TGCGCCAGCAGCCCTTTTACAGGGACCAATCAGCCCCAGCATTTT
CDR3: CASSPFTGTNQPQHF

D: -
V: TRBV9
size: -
J: TRBJ2-1
DNA: TGTGCCAGCAGCGTAGAGGGCGCCAATGAGCAGTTCTTC
CDR3: CASSVEGANEQFF

D: -
V: TRBV7-8
size: -
J: TRBJ1-5
DNA: TGTGCCAGCAGCTCGGGGGTGGATCAGCCCCAGCATTTT
CDR3: CASSSGVDQPQHF

D: -
V: TRBV5-4
size: few
J: TRBJ2-7
DNA: TGTGCCAGCAGCCGGTGGGGGCTCAGCTCCTACGAGCAGTACTTC
CDR3: CASSRWGLSSYEQYF

D: TRBD2
V: TRBV30
size: -
J: TRBJ2-7
DNA: TGTGCCTGGAGTGAAGCGGGAGGGCCCGACGAGCAGTACTTC
CDR3: CAWSEAGGPDEQYF

D: TRBD1
V: TRBV5-1
size: once
J: TRBJ1-5
DNA: TGCGCCAGCAGCTTTGGTCGGTCAGTAGGGACAGGGTTTCGATGCAATCAGCCCCAGCATTTT
CDR3: CASSFGRSVGTGFRCNQPQHF

D: -
V: TRBV28
size: -
J: TRBJ2-3
DNA: TGTGCCAGCAGACCGCAGGAGAATACGCAGTATTTT
CDR3: CASRPQENTQYF

D: -
V: TRBV6-4
size: many
J: TRBJ2-3
DNA: TGTGCCAGCAGTGAAGGTTCAGGGAGCGATACGCAGTATTTT
CDR3: CASSEGSGSDTQYF